These T cell receptor beta chains were read from a single sample in a study of blood T cells in healthy people across ages. Using its own MiXCR run on the 5' RACE reads, TCRdb lists one record per CDR3 protein. Among under 2 million distinct CDR3 sequences listed, about 35% were seen once. Sequencing input: blood. Receptors originate from a woman aged 25 to 39 in good health. Each CDR3 is given with its conserved first and last residue. D genes are given only for firm matches. Expanded clones are given a class, and other clones once, few, many or no size at all.

V gene	clone size	D gene	J gene	CDR3 protein	CDR3 DNA
TRBV13	.	TRBD2	TRBJ2-3	CASGITSGGTDTQYF	TGTGCCAGCGGAATTACTAGCGGGGGGACAGATACGCAGTATTTT
TRBV7-2	.	TRBD2	TRBJ2-1	CASSLGGAGGYEQFF	TGTGCCAGCAGCTTAGGCGGCGCGGGGGGGTATGAGCAGTTCTTC
TRBV7-3	once	.	TRBJ2-5	CDSSPAGLETQYF	TGTGACAGCAGCCCCGCCGGATTGGAGACCCAGTACTTC
TRBV7-3	.	TRBD2	TRBJ2-1	CASSRIHLAGAYNEQFF	TGTGCCAGCAGTCGAATTCACCTAGCGGGAGCCTACAATGAGCAGTTCTTC
TRBV4-2	many	TRBD2	TRBJ2-3	CASSGLAGGAGTDTQYF	TGTGCCAGCAGTGGACTAGCGGGGGGGGCTGGCACAGATACGCAGTATTTT
TRBV4-1	many	.	TRBJ2-7	CASSPRKAGPSYEQYF	TGCGCCAGCAGCCCCCGAAAAGCGGGTCCATCCTACGAGCAGTACTTC
TRBV4-1	few	.	TRBJ1-2	CASSQVKAVDGYTF	TGCGCCAGCAGCCAAGTTAAAGCGGTGGATGGCTACACCTTC
TRBV6-6	.	.	TRBJ2-1	CASSYRVLGNEQFF	TGTGCCAGCAGTTACCGGGTCCTCGGGAATGAGCAGTTCTTC
TRBV6-2/TRBV6-3	.	.	TRBJ2-7	CASSYGGSLYEQYF	TGTGCCAGCAGTTACGGGGGGTCCCTCTACGAGCAGTACTTC
TRBV10-3	many	.	TRBJ2-7	CAISTGTGVYEQYF	TGTGCCATCAGTACAGGTACCGGTGTCTACGAGCAGTACTTC
TRBV6-5	few	.	TRBJ1-1	CASSYSGGVGTEAFF	TGTGCCAGCAGTTACTCGGGAGGGGTCGGCACTGAAGCTTTCTTT
TRBV20-1	.	.	TRBJ2-3	CSAASGLSTDTQYF	TGCAGTGCTGCCTCGGGACTGAGCACAGATACGCAGTATTTT
TRBV30	few	TRBD1	TRBJ2-5	CAWSSRGLEQYF	TGTGCCTGGAGTTCCAGGGGGCTTGAGCAGTACTTC
TRBV11-3	.	.	TRBJ2-1	CASNRTGNEQFF	TGTGCCAGCAACCGAACAGGGAATGAGCAGTTCTTC
TRBV3-1	few	.	TRBJ2-7	CASSQRQKFYEQYF	TGTGCCAGCAGCCAGAGACAGAAATTCTACGAGCAGTACTTC
TRBV30	.	TRBD1	TRBJ1-5	CAWSLPGQEEVSNQPQHF	TGTGCCTGGAGTCTACCGGGACAGGAGGAGGTTAGCAATCAGCCCCAGCATTTT
TRBV15	few	TRBD2	TRBJ2-7	CATSRDTSAYYEQYF	TGTGCCACCAGCAGAGATACTAGCGCATACTACGAGCAGTACTTC
TRBV20-1	.	.	TRBJ2-3	CSAREELATDTQYF	TGCAGTGCTAGAGAGGAACTAGCCACAGATACGCAGTATTTT
TRBV20-1	.	.	TRBJ2-5	CSARDQSGTKVSETQYF	TGCAGTGCTAGAGATCAGTCGGGGACCAAAGTGTCGGAGACCCAGTACTTC
TRBV11-2	few	.	TRBJ1-2	CASRISGRRKGDYGYTF	TGTGCCAGCAGGATTTCGGGACGCCGTAAGGGAGACTATGGCTACACCTTC
TRBV12-3/TRBV12-4	many	.	TRBJ2-1	CASGIVGAGNEQFF	TGTGCCAGCGGTATTGTTGGGGCCGGCAATGAGCAGTTCTTC
TRBV29-1	many	TRBD1	TRBJ2-7	CSVQGGTYEQYF	TGCAGCGTACAGGGGGGTACCTACGAGCAGTACTTC
TRBV7-9	.	.	TRBJ2-6	CASSSSGTQGSSGANVLTF	TGTGCCAGCAGCTCCTCCGGGACCCAAGGGAGCTCTGGGGCCAACGTCCTGACTTTC
TRBV6-5	.	TRBD2	TRBJ2-5	CASSYSTSGREETQYF	TGTGCCAGCAGTTACTCCACGAGCGGGAGGGAGGAGACCCAGTACTTC
TRBV18	few	.	TRBJ2-5	CANSPGRKETQYF	TGTGCCAACTCACCAGGCAGAAAAGAGACCCAGTACTTC
TRBV2	.	TRBD2	TRBJ2-3	CASSKRSTGLDSSDTQYF	TGTGCCAGCAGCAAAAGGTCGACGGGACTAGATAGTTCAGATACGCAGTATTTT
TRBV10-1	.	.	TRBJ1-1	CASISSGNTEAFF	TGCGCCAGCATTTCCTCGGGGAACACTGAAGCTTTCTTT
TRBV12-3/TRBV12-4	many	TRBD1	TRBJ2-1	CASSLPGQDYNEQFF	TGTGCCAGCAGTTTACCGGGACAGGACTACAATGAGCAGTTCTTC
TRBV29-1	once	.	TRBJ1-4	CSVVEKNEKLFF	TGCAGCGTTGTTGAGAAAAATGAAAAACTGTTTTTT
TRBV27	.	TRBD2	TRBJ2-7	CASSWTSGNEQYF	TGTGCCAGCAGTTGGACTAGCGGGAACGAGCAGTACTTC
TRBV11-2	few	.	TRBJ2-1	CASSWTRSLDNEQFF	TGTGCCAGCAGTTGGACGAGGTCCCTCGACAATGAGCAGTTCTTC
TRBV20-1	.	.	TRBJ2-1	CSARALFLGDNEQFF	TGCAGTGCTAGAGCCCTCTTTCTAGGGGACAATGAGCAGTTCTTC
TRBV27	.	.	TRBJ2-7	CASSSTGFEQYF	TGTGCCAGCAGTTCGACCGGTTTTGAGCAGTACTTC
TRBV20-1	.	.	TRBJ2-1	CSARDMSTNEQFF	TGCAGTGCTAGAGACATGTCCACGAATGAGCAGTTCTTC
TRBV6-5	.	.	TRBJ1-4	CASSYSRRVDEKLFF	TGTGCCAGCAGTTACTCTCGGAGGGTCGACGAAAAACTGTTTTTT
TRBV20-1	.	TRBD2	TRBJ2-1	CSARRNGGNSYNEQFF	TGCAGTGCTAGGAGGAACGGGGGGAATTCCTACAATGAGCAGTTCTTC
TRBV20-1	.	TRBD1	TRBJ2-5	CSAREYRGPGETQYF	TGCAGTGCTAGAGAGTACAGGGGGCCGGGTGAGACCCAGTACTTC
TRBV4-1	.	.	TRBJ2-7	CTSSQESGSSYEQYF	TGCACCAGCAGCCAAGAATCAGGGTCCTCCTACGAGCAGTACTTC
TRBV10-3	.	TRBD1	TRBJ1-1	CAISRGQGEAFF	TGTGCCATCAGCAGGGGGCAAGGTGAAGCTTTCTTT
TRBV10-1	.	TRBD2	TRBJ2-5	CASSAPLAVYQETQYF	TGCGCCAGCAGTGCGCCACTAGCGGTGTACCAAGAGACCCAATACTTC
TRBV28	.	TRBD1	TRBJ2-3	CAAIPWDRNTDTQYF	TGTGCCGCCATCCCCTGGGACAGAAACACAGATACGCAGTATTTT
TRBV29-1	many	.	TRBJ2-5	CSVSLTQETQYF	TGCAGCGTTTCCTTGACACAAGAGACCCAGTACTTC
TRBV30	.	.	TRBJ2-7	CAWSEGRSQETQYF	TGTGCCTGGAGTGAGGGGCGGAGCCAAGAGACTCAGTACTTC
TRBV5-1	few	.	TRBJ1-2	CASSPAGTKNYGYTF	TGCGCCAGCAGCCCGGCAGGAACGAAGAACTATGGCTACACCTTC
TRBV7-3	.	.	TRBJ1-2	CASSKDPNYGHTF	TGTGCCAGCAGCAAGGACCCTAACTATGGCCACACCTTC
TRBV7-6	.	.	TRBJ2-5	CASSWGTGEEETQYF	TGTGCCAGCAGCTGGGGGACGGGGGAGGAAGAGACCCAGTACTTC
TRBV20-1	.	TRBD1	TRBJ2-3	CSARATGTGGWADTQYF	TGCAGTGCTAGAGCAACCGGGACAGGGGGCTGGGCAGATACGCAGTATTTT